The clone carrying this TCR beta chain was picked up a small number of times. Its antigen is still unknown. TCRdb recomputed calls from the 5' RACE reads with MiXCR, one row per CDR3 protein. The data show just under 550,000 distinct CDR3 sequences, approximately 20% seen once. V was clipped by 7 bases and J by 4 bases; unmatched bases: 9. The CDR3 is made up of 14 amino acids. Germline loops: CDR1 MNHEY, CDR2 SVGAGI. This record comes from a study of T-cell memory formation after mild COVID-19. Findings and caveats of the study: The pre-infection memory compartment contained some responding clones, suggesting cross-reactive memory joined. Contracting CD4+ clones lay largely in CM and EM, with CD8+ ones residing in EMRA.

This sequence was found in an adult woman who had mild COVID-19 (a few samples of this study predate the infection). Cell type and time point are not known. The chain is built from TRBV6-5 and TRBJ1-1, with 7 bases lining up with TRBD1. The material sequenced was PBMCs or a T cell subset sorted from them (not recorded which). As DNA, the CDR3 is TGTGCCAGCAAGGCCAGGGGGACGGGCACTGAAGCTTTCTTT. Translation gives CASKARGTGTEAFF.